This T cell receptor beta chain was profiled in a study of CD8+ T cells in alopecia areata. Whole-study findings and limits: Scalp lesions, especially in alopecia totalis/universalis, had higher clonality than normal scalp.

With respect to this clone: Its target is unknown.

The CDR3 sequence is 14 residues long. Germline-derived CDR1 and CDR2 are SGDLS and YYNGEE. The V end was cut by 4 bases, the J end by 4 bases, with 11 bases between. RNA extraction and reverse transcription yielded cDNA as sequencing template. Data came from immunoSEQ multiplex PCR; TCRdb stores just in-frame clones and leaves some out. The profile shows 95,000 to 120,000 clones, 50% to 60% of them singletons. Input material: NKG2D-low CD8+ T cells sorted from blood. This sequence joins TRBV9 and TRBJ2-2; no clear D gene. This clonotype originated in a human donor with alopecia areata. CDR3 nucleotide sequence: TGTGCCAGCAGCCCCCCAGCCGGCACCGGGGAGCTGTTTTTT. This gives the protein CASSPPAGTGELFF.